This entry concerns a single T cell receptor beta chain. This sample was taken from a study of blood T cell repertoires in COVID-19. This table comes from immunoSEQ multiplex PCR, and its TCRdb copy is limited to in-frame clones, with some not included. Of around 250,000 clones detected, approximately 88% appear once; the ten largest clones hold about 3.1%. Germline loops: CDR1 SQVTM, CDR2 ANQGSEA. V lost 4 bases and J 3 bases, leaving 11 bases between the germline ends. The CDR3 is 13 amino acids. This TCR derives from a woman aged 40 to 50 who had been exposed to COVID-19. The J gene is TRBJ2-3, the V gene TRBV29-1, with unresolved D. The sequencing sample was made of PBMCs or T cells enriched from blood (not recorded which). CDR3 loop: CSVAAADTDTQYF. As DNA, the CDR3 is TGCAGCGTTGCGGCGGCGGATACAGATACGCAGTATTTT.